This TCR beta chain was observed in a study of blood T cell repertoires in COVID-19. The wider study: Some COVID-19 samples were acute and others convalescent; all came from the United States, Italy and Spain. The analysed material was cDNA or gDNA that came from T cells, B-cell-depleted T cells, or PBMCs.

Assay: immunoSEQ multiplex PCR; the TCRdb copy retains only in-frame clones and omits some. Of about 110,000 clones in the sample, roughly 82% were seen once. The CDR3 runs to 14 residues. Germline loops: CDR1 LGHDT, CDR2 YNNKEL (reference sequence). The germline V and J ends were trimmed by 2 bases and 4 bases, with 9 bases remaining between them. This sequence originates from a woman older than 75 with active or convalescent COVID-19. The sequenced sample was peripheral blood. J is TRBJ2-1 and V is TRBV3-1 (or the pseudogene TRBV3-2); tentatively, D is TRBD2 (5 bases). The CDR3 DNA reads as TGTGCCAGCAGCCAACGCCGGGGTTACAATGAGCAGTTCTTC. Translated: CASSQRRGYNEQFF.